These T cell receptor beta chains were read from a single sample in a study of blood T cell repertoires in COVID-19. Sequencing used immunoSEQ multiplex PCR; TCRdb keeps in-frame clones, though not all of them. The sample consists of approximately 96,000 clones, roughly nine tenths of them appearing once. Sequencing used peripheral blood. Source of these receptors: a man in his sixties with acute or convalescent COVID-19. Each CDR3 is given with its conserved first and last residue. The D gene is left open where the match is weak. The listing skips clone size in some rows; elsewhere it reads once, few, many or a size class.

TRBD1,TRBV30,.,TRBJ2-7,TGTGCCTGGAGTGCCCCCCGGGACAGGGGGTCCTACGAGCAGTACTTC,CAWSAPRDRGSYEQYF
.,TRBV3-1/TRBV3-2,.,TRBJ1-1,TGTGCCAGCAGCCAAGCCAGACTCAACGAAGCTTTCTTT,CASSQARLNEAFF
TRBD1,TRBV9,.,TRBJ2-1,TGTGCCAGCAGCTCCCCCGGGACAGGGGGCAATGAGCAGTTCTTC,CASSSPGTGGNEQFF
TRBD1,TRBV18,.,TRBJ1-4,TGTGCCAGCTCAACCGGGACAGGGGGAGGTGAAAAACTGTTTTTT,CASSTGTGGGEKLFF
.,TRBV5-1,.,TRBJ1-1,TGCGCCAGCAGCTTGGCCGCGGGAGAAACTGAAGCTTTCTTT,CASSLAAGETEAFF
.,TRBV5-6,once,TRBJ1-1,TGTGCCAGCAGGGGCGGGGGGGCAGCTTTCTTT,CASRGGGAAFF
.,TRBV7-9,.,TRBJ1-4,TGTGCCAGCAGCTTGGTCGGGAGATCTAATGAAAAACTGTTTTTT,CASSLVGRSNEKLFF
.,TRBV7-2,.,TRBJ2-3,TGTGCCAGCAGCTTATTGAGGGAAGATACGCAGTATTTT,CASSLLREDTQYF
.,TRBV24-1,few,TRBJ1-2,TGTGCCACCAGTGATGCCGGGACACCGGATCAATATGGCTACACCTTC,CATSDAGTPDQYGYTF
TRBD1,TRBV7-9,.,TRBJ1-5,TGTGCCAGCAGCTATTGGGGACAGGTGCATCAGCCCCAGCATTTT,CASSYWGQVHQPQHF
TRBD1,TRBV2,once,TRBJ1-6,TGTGCCAGCAGTGAATTAGGACAGGGCGCGGTCCCCCTCCACTTT,CASSELGQGAVPLHF
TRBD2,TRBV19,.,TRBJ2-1,TGTGCCAGTAGTATAGATCAGAGCGGGAGATTCTCCTACAATGAGCAGTTCTTC,CASSIDQSGRFSYNEQFF
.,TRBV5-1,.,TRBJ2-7,TGCGCCAGCAGGGGAGAGGGCGACTCCCCCCCTTACGAGCAGTACTTC,CASRGEGDSPPYEQYF
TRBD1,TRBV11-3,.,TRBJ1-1,TGTGCCAGCAGCCCGGGACAGAGAGGGGCTGAAGCTTTCTTT,CASSPGQRGAEAFF
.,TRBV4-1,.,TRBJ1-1,TGCGCCAGCAGCCAAGCGGACAGCTGGGGGACTGAAGCTTTCTTT,CASSQADSWGTEAFF
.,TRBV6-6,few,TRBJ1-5,TGTGCCAGCATTCCCACGGTACAGTCACCCCAGCATTTT,CASIPTVQSPQHF
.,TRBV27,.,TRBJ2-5,TGTGCCAGCAGTCTTTCTAGAGCAGAGACCCAGTACTTC,CASSLSRAETQYF
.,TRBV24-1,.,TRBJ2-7,TGTGCCACCAGCGTGGCGGCACGAAGCTACGAGCAGTACTTC,CATSVAARSYEQYF
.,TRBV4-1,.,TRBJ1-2,TGCGCCAGCAGCCCGCTATGGGGGGAGGACTATGGCTACACCTTC,CASSPLWGEDYGYTF
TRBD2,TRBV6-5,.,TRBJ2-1,TGTGCCATCGACGGAAAGCGGGACCCCAATGAGCAGTTCTTC,CAIDGKRDPNEQFF
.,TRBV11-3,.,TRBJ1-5,TGTGCCAGCAGCTTAGAGGAGGATCAGCCCCAGCATTTT,CASSLEEDQPQHF
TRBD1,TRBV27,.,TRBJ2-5,TGTGCCAGCAGTTTCGGGACAGGGCCTAAAGAGACCCAGTACTTC,CASSFGTGPKETQYF
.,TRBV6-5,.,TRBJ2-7,TGTGCCAGCAGACTAGCTCCAAACTACGAGCAGTACTTC,CASRLAPNYEQYF
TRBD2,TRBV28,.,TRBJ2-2,TGTGCCAGCAGTTTGTGGCTAGCGGAAGTTGACACCGGGGAGCTGTTTTTT,CASSLWLAEVDTGELFF
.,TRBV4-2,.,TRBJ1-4,TGTGCCAGCAGCCAAGATAGGGCGGGGGGTGAAAAACTGTTTTTT,CASSQDRAGGEKLFF
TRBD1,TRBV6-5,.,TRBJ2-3,TGTGCCAGCAGCCTCAGGGGGCTAACAGATACGCAGTATTTT,CASSLRGLTDTQYF
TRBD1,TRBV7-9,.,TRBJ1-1,TGTGCCAGCAGCTTATACCCTAGGGACAGAAGCACTGAAGCTTTCTTT,CASSLYPRDRSTEAFF
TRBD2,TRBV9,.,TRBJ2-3,TGTGCCAGCAGCCCAGGACTAGCGGGATTCACAGATACGCAGTATTTT,CASSPGLAGFTDTQYF
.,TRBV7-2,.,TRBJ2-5,TGTGCCAGCTCGTTAGGAGGTTACCAAGAGACCCAGTACTTC,CASSLGGYQETQYF
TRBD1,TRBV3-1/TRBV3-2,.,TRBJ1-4,TGTGCCAGCAGCCCAGTTCCAACAGGGGCGACTAATGAAAAACTGTTTTTT,CASSPVPTGATNEKLFF
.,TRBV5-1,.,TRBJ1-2,TGCGCCAGCAGCACCGGACAGCCTAACTATGGCTACACCTTC,CASSTGQPNYGYTF
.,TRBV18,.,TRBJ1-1,TGTGCCAGCTCACCACAGACCGGGATGGAAGCTTTCTTT,CASSPQTGMEAFF
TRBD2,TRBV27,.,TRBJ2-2,TGTGCCAGCACGGGACTAGCGGGGAAAAGGAACACCGGGGAGCTGTTTTTT,CASTGLAGKRNTGELFF
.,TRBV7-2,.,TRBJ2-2,TGTGCCAGCAGAGTTCAGGGTAGTACCGGGGAGCTGTTTTTT,CASRVQGSTGELFF
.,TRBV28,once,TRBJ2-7,TGTGCCAGCAGTAGTGGTGGGAAGGGGGAGCAGTACTTC,CASSSGGKGEQYF
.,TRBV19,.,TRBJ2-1,TGTGCCAGTAGTCTCCAATCTAGAGTCGGGCAGTTCTTC,CASSLQSRVGQFF
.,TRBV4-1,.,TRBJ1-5,TGCGCCAGCAGCCCAGGGCCTACTAATCAGCCCCAGCATTTT,CASSPGPTNQPQHF
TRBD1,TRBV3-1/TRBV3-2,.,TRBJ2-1,TGTGCCAGCAGCCTTGGGACAGGGGGCTACAATGAGCAGTTCTTC,CASSLGTGGYNEQFF
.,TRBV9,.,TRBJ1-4,TGTGCCAGCAGCGTAGCGTCGACTAATGAAAAACTGTTTTTT,CASSVASTNEKLFF
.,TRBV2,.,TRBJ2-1,TGTGCCAGCAGGTGGACTGCAAATGAGCAGTTCTTC,CASRWTANEQFF
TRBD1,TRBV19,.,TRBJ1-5,TGTGCCAGTAGCCCGGGACAGGGGGGAGGTCCCCAGCATTTT,CASSPGQGGGPQHF
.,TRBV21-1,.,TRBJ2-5,TGTGCCAGCAGCCCCGGCGGAGACTGTCAACTCCAAGAGACCCAGTACTTC,CASSPGGDCQLQETQYF
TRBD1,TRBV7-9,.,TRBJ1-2,TGTGCCAGCAGCTTAGAAGGCGGGACAGGGGAATATGGCTACACCTTC,CASSLEGGTGEYGYTF